The clone carrying this T cell receptor (beta chain) was counted a few times. This record belongs to a study of blood T cells in healthy people across ages. Per the germline V gene, CDR1 is MNHEY and CDR2 is SVGAGI. The V segment lost 9 bases and the J segment 6 bases; nucleotides outside the gene matches: 11. This CDR3 has 14 amino acids. The use of a sample-barcoded 5' primer and a J-beta primer mix characterized a second PCR of roughly 7 to 12 cycles. Using its own MiXCR run on the 5' RACE reads, TCRdb lists one record per CDR3 protein. The data contain some 1.6 million distinct CDR3 sequences, about 31% of them singletons.

The gene calls are TRBV6-5 and TRBJ2-3; 8 bases match TRBD2. Sequenced: blood. This TCR derives from a woman aged 25 to 45 in good health. The CDR3 spells CASAGGANWDTQYF. The CDR3 DNA follows: TGTGCCAGTGCCGGGGGGGCCAATTGGGATACGCAGTATTTT.